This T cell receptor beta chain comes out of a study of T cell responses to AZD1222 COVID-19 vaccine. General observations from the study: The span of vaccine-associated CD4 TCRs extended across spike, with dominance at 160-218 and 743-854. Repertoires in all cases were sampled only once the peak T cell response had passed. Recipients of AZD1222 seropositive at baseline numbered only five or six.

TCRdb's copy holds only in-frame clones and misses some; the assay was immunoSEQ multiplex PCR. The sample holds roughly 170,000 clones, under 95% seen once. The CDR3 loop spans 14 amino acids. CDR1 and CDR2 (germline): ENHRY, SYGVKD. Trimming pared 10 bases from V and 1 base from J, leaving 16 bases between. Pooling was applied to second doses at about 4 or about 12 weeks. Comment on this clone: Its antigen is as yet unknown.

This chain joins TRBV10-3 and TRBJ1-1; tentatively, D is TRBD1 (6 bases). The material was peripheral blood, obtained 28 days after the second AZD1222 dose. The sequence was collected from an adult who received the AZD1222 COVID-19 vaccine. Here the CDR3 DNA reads TGTGCCACCTCTCCGACAGGCCCGAACACTGAAGCTTTCTTT. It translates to CATSPTGPNTEAFF.